These T cell receptor beta chains were read from a single sample in a study of cytomegalovirus exposure and HLA in healthy donors. Measured with immunoSEQ multiplex PCR; TCRdb has only the in-frame clones, and not every one. Seen here are some 140,000 clones, roughly 85% observed once, and the top ten hold 6.5%. What was sequenced was PBMCs. Source of these receptors: a man aged 40-55 years in good health and CMV-seropositive. CDR3s include the opening cysteine and the closing phenylalanine or tryptophan. A D gene is named only where the DNA matches it firmly. Size tells how often a clone was seen (once, few, many) or the class of an expanded clone, and some rows leave it out.

TRBJ1-1 | - | - | TRBV2 | CASSERSGDDEAFF | TGTGCCAGCAGTGAACGGTCAGGGGATGATGAAGCTTTCTTT
TRBJ2-7 | TRBD2 | once | TRBV7-8 | CASSLRTSGSYEQYF | TGTGCCAGCAGCTTACGGACTAGCGGATCTTACGAGCAGTACTTC
TRBJ2-4 | - | once | TRBV5-1 | CASSRVTQAKNIQYF | TGCGCCAGCAGCCGAGTCACCCAAGCCAAAAACATTCAGTACTTC
TRBJ1-2 | TRBD1 | - | TRBV6-1 | CASSGENRGGFYGYTF | TGTGCCAGCAGTGGAGAAAACAGGGGAGGCTTCTATGGCTACACCTTC
TRBJ2-1 | TRBD1 | - | TRBV19 | CASSRGQGGDEQFF | TGTGCCAGTAGTAGGGGACAGGGGGGGGATGAGCAGTTCTTC
TRBJ2-7 | - | few | TRBV6-6 | CASSYSWGSGYEQYF | TGTGCCAGCAGTTACTCATGGGGTAGCGGCTACGAGCAGTACTTC
TRBJ2-1 | TRBD1 | - | TRBV30 | CAWSRAGGASDEQFF | TGTGCCTGGAGTAGGGCAGGGGGTGCCTCCGACGAGCAGTTCTTC
TRBJ2-2 | - | - | TRBV6-4 | CASSPSRYRSYTGELFF | TGTGCCAGCAGTCCGTCCCGTTACCGGTCTTACACCGGGGAGCTGTTTTTT
TRBJ2-5 | - | few | TRBV27 | CASSRTGIQETQYF | TGTGCCAGCAGCCGAACGGGAATACAAGAGACCCAGTACTTC
TRBJ2-2 | - | - | TRBV30 | CACRGASNTGELFF | TGTGCCTGCCGCGGGGCCTCGAACACCGGGGAGCTGTTTTTT
TRBJ2-3 | - | - | TRBV9 | CASSADSFTDTQYF | TGTGCCAGCAGCGCGGACAGTTTCACAGATACGCAGTATTTT
TRBJ2-7 | TRBD1 | - | TRBV7-7 | CASSSGQGGEQYF | TGTGCCAGCAGCTCAGGACAGGGAGGTGAGCAGTACTTC
TRBJ1-4 | TRBD1 | - | TRBV5-8 | CASSVHRGREGFDEKLFF | TGTGCCAGCAGCGTCCACAGGGGGCGCGAAGGATTCGATGAAAAACTGTTTTTT
TRBJ2-3 | TRBD2 | once | TRBV4-1 | CASSQEGPSGRDTQYF | TGCGCCAGCAGCCAAGAAGGCCCTAGCGGGAGAGATACGCAGTATTTT
TRBJ1-6 | - | - | TRBV27 | CASSFTPGSRGSPLHF | TGTGCCAGCAGTTTTACCCCAGGCAGCCGGGGTTCACCCCTCCACTTT
TRBJ2-5 | TRBD2 | - | TRBV28 | CASSLGRAGQEAQYF | TGTGCCAGCAGCTTAGGGAGGGCCGGTCAAGAGGCCCAGTACTTC
TRBJ1-2 | - | once | TRBV5-6 | CASSLRQDRLTDSYGYTF | TGTGCCAGCAGCTTGCGTCAGGACAGACTTACCGATTCTTATGGCTACACCTTC
TRBJ2-5 | - | - | TRBV5-1 | CASSLSTPQETQYF | TGCGCCAGCAGCTTAAGCACGCCCCAAGAGACCCAGTACTTC
TRBJ2-1 | - | - | TRBV19 | CAAAPSSYNEQFF | TGTGCCGCCGCCCCTAGCTCCTACAATGAGCAGTTCTTC
TRBJ2-1 | TRBD2 | few | TRBV7-6 | CASSSSSGRDEQFF | TGTGCCAGCAGCTCTTCTAGCGGGAGAGATGAGCAGTTCTTC
TRBJ1-2 | TRBD1 | - | TRBV28 | CASSYIGQGFYGYTF | TGTGCCAGCAGTTATATCGGACAGGGATTCTATGGCTACACCTTC
TRBJ2-3 | TRBD2 | - | TRBV19 | CASSNGLASTDTQYF | TGTGCCAGTAGTAACGGACTAGCCAGCACAGATACGCAGTATTTT
TRBJ1-2 | TRBD1 | - | TRBV18 | CASSPLQNRQGLGYGYTF | TGTGCCAGCTCACCACTACAAAATAGACAGGGCCTGGGCTATGGCTACACCTTC
TRBJ2-7 | - | - | TRBV2 | CASTQEGYSYEQYF | TGTGCCAGCACTCAGGAGGGCTACTCCTACGAGCAGTACTTC
TRBJ2-1 | TRBD2 | - | TRBV6-1 | CASSESGTYNEQFF | TGTGCCAGCAGTGAAAGCGGGACTTACAATGAGCAGTTCTTC
TRBJ1-1 | - | - | TRBV19 | CASSPTGNTEAFF | TGTGCCAGTAGTCCTACAGGTAACACTGAAGCTTTCTTT
TRBJ2-2 | TRBD1 | - | TRBV11-2 | CASRLPGQGDTGELFF | TGTGCCAGCAGACTACCGGGACAGGGAGACACCGGGGAGCTGTTTTTT
TRBJ1-2 | - | - | TRBV28 | CASSLSSLGQGWDYGYTF | TGTGCCAGCAGTTTATCCTCCCTGGGGCAGGGTTGGGACTATGGCTACACCTTC
TRBJ2-3 | TRBD1 | - | TRBV11-2 | CASSSLGTGGTDTQYF | TGTGCCAGCAGCTCCCTTGGGACAGGGGGCACAGATACGCAGTATTTT
TRBJ2-7 | - | - | TRBV29-1 | CSVYTGGAGKGGAYEQYF | TGCAGCGTTTATACAGGGGGTGCCGGGAAGGGGGGGGCCTACGAGCAGTACTTC
TRBJ1-5 | - | - | TRBV19 | CASTVGGYSNQPQHF | TGTGCCAGTACCGTCGGGGGTTATAGCAATCAGCCCCAGCATTTT
TRBJ2-6 | - | - | TRBV25-1 | CASSAGVSGANVLTF | TGTGCCAGCAGCGCAGGGGTGTCTGGGGCCAACGTCCTGACTTTC
TRBJ1-5 | - | - | TRBV7-9 | CSSSPSPSNQPQHF | TGTTCCAGCAGCCCGAGTCCTAGCAATCAGCCCCAGCATTTT
TRBJ1-1 | TRBD1 | - | TRBV28 | CASSPGGRRNTEAFF | TGTGCCAGCAGCCCAGGGGGCAGAAGGAACACTGAAGCTTTCTTT
TRBJ2-7 | TRBD2 | - | TRBV7-9 | CASSLARLAGHEQYF | TGTGCCAGCAGCTTAGCCCGACTAGCGGGACACGAGCAGTACTTC
TRBJ1-2 | - | - | TRBV6-1 | CASRSDSRYGYTF | TGTGCCAGCAGATCCGACAGTCGCTATGGCTACACCTTC
TRBJ2-7 | TRBD1 | - | TRBV29-1 | CSVATGGLEQYF | TGCAGCGTTGCCACAGGGGGGCTTGAGCAGTACTTC
TRBJ2-7 | - | - | TRBV19 | CASSQGTLYEQYF | TGTGCCAGTAGCCAGGGGACCCTCTACGAGCAGTACTTC
TRBJ2-1 | TRBD2 | - | TRBV9 | CASSVSSGSLNEQFF | TGTGCCAGCAGCGTTTCGAGCGGGAGCCTCAATGAGCAGTTCTTC
TRBJ2-3 | - | - | TRBV4-2 | CASSQASDTDTQYF | TGTGCCAGCAGCCAAGCTAGCGACACAGATACGCAGTATTTT
TRBJ1-3 | TRBD1 | - | TRBV28 | CASSPDRGPGNTIYF | TGTGCCAGCAGCCCGGACAGGGGGCCTGGAAACACCATATATTTT
TRBJ2-5 | TRBD1 | - | TRBV19 | CASSITGGSQETQYF | TGTGCCAGTAGTATCACAGGGGGTTCTCAAGAGACCCAGTACTTC
TRBJ2-7 | - | many | TRBV5-4 | CASSLVLLGEQYF | TGTGCCAGCAGCTTGGTACTACTGGGCGAGCAGTACTTC